This record covers a single T cell receptor beta chain. Its binding antigen is unknown. No base-level quality is on record; no much larger clone is a single base apart. V is cut back by 4 bases and J by 7 bases, with 10 bases in the junction unmatched. The CDR3 contains 16 residues, cysteine and phenylalanine counted. The only DNA kept is the CDR3, 48 bases in frame from the first base. CDR1 and CDR2 were assigned from the germline V gene as MNHEY and SVGAGI. Genomic DNA was extracted from sorted cells for sequencing of the TCRbeta CDR3 region. The immunoSEQ Assay was used for sequencing of TCRbeta CDR3 regions. TCRdb provides this immuneACCESS table in a form limited to in-frame rearrangements. Some clones are lacking; in checked studies, under half of them reflect an unresolved V gene, and why the rest are absent is not known. In all, the sample holds tens of thousands of clones, and roughly nine tenths of those were seen once. 6.5% to 8.5% of the sample rests with the top ten.

Patients with autoimmune disease history or receiving systemic immunosuppression were excluded from the trial. Peripheral blood for TCR sequencing was drawn from every dose cohort at baseline, at cycle 4 day 1 and at cycle 7 day 1. Samples were obtained from an open-label, multicenter, first-in-human phase I dose-escalation trial of ivuxolimab. Adults with locally advanced or metastatic melanoma, renal cell, hepatocellular, or head and neck squamous cell carcinoma were enrolled in the trial. Before TCR sequencing, CD4+ and CD8+ T cells were separately sorted from peripheral blood. This sample is drawn from a study of OX40 agonist ivuxolimab in advanced cancers. For the study in its entirety: Ivuxolimab, which targeted the costimulatory receptor OX40 (CD134), was an agonistic, fully human IgG2 monoclonal antibody. The dose-escalation cohort was approximately 83% male with a mean age of about 58 years, ranging from about 23 to 85. Patients were allowed to have had prior anti-PD-1, anti-PD-L1 or anti-CTLA-4 therapy, and around 40% of the dose-escalation patients had previously received checkpoint inhibitors. Among the approximately 50 dose-escalation patients, about 20 had hepatocellular carcinoma, around 15 melanoma, 9 renal cell carcinoma and 9 head and neck cancer. Intravenous ivuxolimab was administered to patients every 2 weeks at six dose levels: 0.01, 0.1, 0.3, 1.5, 3 and 10 mg/kg. The paper describes the monotherapy dose-escalation part (N ≈ 52 patients) of the phase I trial of ivuxolimab. The purpose of peripheral TCRbeta sequencing was to test whether ivuxolimab changed TCR sequence diversity and led to clonal T-cell expansion. Partial responses occurred in three dose-escalation patients: two with cutaneous melanoma and one with hepatocellular carcinoma.

Beyond this particular receptor, the publication reports: In the 0.1-3.0 mg/kg groups, partial responders had among the lowest normalized peripheral clonal expansion, particularly in CD8+ T cells. Which antigens the clonally expanded peripheral T cells were specific for was not determined. After ivuxolimab, expanded clones were on average more numerous among CD8+ T cells than among CD4+ T cells. Low levels of normalized T-cell clonal expansion were also seen in some patients who did not respond. At doses of 0.1 to 3.0 mg/kg, clonal expansion of both CD4+ and CD8+ blood T cells was observed from baseline to week 6.

The origin of this receptor is an adult with an advanced solid tumor such as melanoma, head and neck, liver or kidney cancer. This specimen was CD4+ or CD8+ T cells sorted from blood, taken in a trial of the OX40 agonist ivuxolimab. The rearrangement joined TRBV6-5 to TRBJ2-1, with 10 bases in between that match TRBD2. The CDR3 corresponds to CASSWLQREGQNEQFF. The nucleotide sequence reads as follows: TGTGCCAGCAGTTGGTTACAGCGGGAGGGCCAGAATGAGCAGTTCTTC.